Given below is one TCR beta chain in context. What it binds is not known. It was by quantitative 5'-RACE with molecular barcodes that TCR beta libraries were made. MiXCR, applied by TCRdb to the 5' RACE reads, yields one record per CDR3 protein. The data hold 250,000 or so distinct CDR3 sequences, with about a sixth observed a single time. This record comes from a study of CD8 T cells in ankylosing spondylitis. The study's findings and limits: Reports of some motif variants in reactive arthritis synovial fluid and blood predate this one. What appeared characteristic of ankylosing spondylitis blood was a TCR beta motif of eight highly homologous variants.

CDR1 and CDR2 (germline): SQVTM, ANQGSEA. Deletions cut 7 bases from V and 3 bases from J, with 9 bases between. The CDR3 covers 12 residues. The gene calls are TRBV29-1 and TRBJ2-2, with D possibly TRBD1 on 6 matching bases. Sequences were obtained from blood, either unsorted or a sorted T cell fraction (not recorded which). The sequence came from a male donor with ankylosing spondylitis or in good health (not recorded which). The CDR3 region is CSASGDTGELFF. In nucleotides, the CDR3 is TGCAGCGCTTCAGGGGACACCGGGGAGCTGTTTTTT.